The 28 T cell receptor beta chains below come from one sample, sequenced in a study of shared clonotypes between healthy human individuals. Only in-frame clones appear in the TCRdb table, and some are missing; sequencing was by immunoSEQ multiplex PCR. Of millions of clones listed, more than 80% are singletons. Sequencing used naive CD4+ T cells sorted from blood. Subset denoted: CD45RA+ positively selected. These receptors all come from a young man in good health.

The chain joins TRBV7-2 to TRBJ1-2, with no clear D. The V end was cut by 3 bases, the J end by 4 bases, with 12 bases between. Germline V gives CDR1 SGHTA, CDR2 FQGNSA. The CDR3 consists of 14 residues. DNA for the CDR3: TGTGCCAGCAGCTTGGCCCAAGGGAGCTATGGCTACACCTTC. Its protein is CASSLAQGSYGYTF.

The V gene is TRBV25-1, the J gene TRBJ1-4; TRBD1 matches at 7 bases. Germline CDR1 is MGHDK and CDR2 is SYGVNS. This CDR3 comprises 16 residues. Losses at the gene ends were 8 bases for V and 5 bases for J; bases not matched to a gene: 14. CDR3 amino acids: CASGAGRGQMNEKLFF. As DNA, the CDR3 is TGTGCCAGCGGAGCTGGACGGGGACAGATGAATGAAAAACTGTTTTTT.

The chain recombines TRBV19 with TRBJ2-2; D might be TRBD2 (6 bases). The germline V and J ends were trimmed by 7 bases and 1 base, with 13 bases remaining between them. Germline V lookup: CDR1 LNHDA, CDR2 SQIVND (reference sequence). This CDR3 is built from 15 residues. CDR3 loop: CASKSGGENTGELFF. The CDR3 bases are TGTGCCAGTAAATCAGGCGGGGAGAACACCGGGGAGCTGTTTTTT. Full variable domain (missing parts from reference TRBV19 and TRBJ2-2): DGGITQSPKYLFRKEGQNVTLSCEQNLNHDAMYWYRQDPGQGLRLIYYSQIVNDFQKGDIAEGYSVSREKKESFPLTVTSAQKNPTAFYLCASKSGGENTGELFFGEGSRLTVL.

V and J are TRBV6-1 and TRBJ2-5, with TRBD1 matching 10 bases. CDR3 length equals 15 residues. V shed 5 bases and J 5 bases; nucleotides not matched to a gene: 8. CDR1 and CDR2 from the germline V gene are MNHNS and SASEGT. CDR3 amino acids: CASSLLDRGRETQYF. Written as DNA, the CDR3 is TGTGCCAGCAGTCTTTTGGACAGGGGGAGGGAGACCCAGTACTTC.

The chain uses TRBV7-2 and TRBJ2-5, with D perhaps TRBD1 or TRBD2 (5 bases each). V lost 0 bases, J lost 4 bases, and 12 bases lay in between. The CDR3 is 15 amino acids. Germline CDR1 is SGHTA and CDR2 is FQGNSA. The CDR3 region has the DNA TGTGCCAGCAGCTTAGCGAGACTTGGGGGAGAGACCCAGTACTTC. Residues: CASSLARLGGETQYF.

The chain joins TRBV18 to TRBJ2-1; D may be TRBD1 (5 bases). Trimming cost V 3 bases and J 4 bases, with 10 bases left between them. The germline V gene encodes CDR1 KGHSH and CDR2 LQKENI. The CDR3 is 14 amino acids. CDR3 coding DNA: TGTGCCAGCTCACCCCCGACAGAATACAATGAGCAGTTCTTC. Amino acids: CASSPPTEYNEQFF. The variable domain in full, with the rest retrieved from reference TRBV18 and TRBJ2-1, is NAGVMQNPRHLVRRRGQEARLRCSPMKGHSHVYWYRQLPEEGLKFMVYLQKENIIDESGMPKERFSAEFPKEGPSILRIQQVVRGDSAAYFCASSPPTEYNEQFFGPGTRLTVL.

The chain carries TRBV7-2 and TRBJ2-5; 7 nucleotides match TRBD2. The germline V gene encodes CDR1 SGHTA and CDR2 FQGNSA. J was trimmed by 4 bases and V by 5 bases; bases with no gene match: 7. This CDR3 has 14 residues. The CDR3 sequence: CASSAGLPPETQYF. CDR3 in DNA: TGTGCCAGCAGCGCGGGACTACCTCCAGAGACCCAGTACTTC.

A single count supports this clone. The gene calls are TRBV7-9 and TRBJ1-2; 8 positions match TRBD1. Trimming at V came to 6 bases and at J to 7 bases, leaving 13 bases not matched to a gene. Germline loops: CDR1 SEHNR, CDR2 FQNEAQ (reference sequence). The CDR3 is made up of 15 amino acids. The CDR3 loop is CASSLIQTGGGGYTF. In DNA, the CDR3 is TGTGCCAGCAGTCTTATTCAAACAGGGGGAGGTGGCTACACCTTC.

The chain uses TRBV19 and TRBJ2-7, with 7 bases that match TRBD1. V was clipped by 5 bases and J by 3 bases; unmatched bases: 7. Germline V gene lookup returns CDR1 LNHDA and CDR2 SQIVND (reference sequence). The CDR3 loop spans 14 amino acids. CDR3 nucleotides: TGTGCCAGTAGTCCCCCGACAGGGATCTACGAGCAGTACTTC. It specifies CASSPPTGIYEQYF.

The chain has TRBV4-3 and TRBJ1-4, with TRBD1 identical over 7 bases. Germline-derived CDR1 and CDR2 are LGHNA and YSLEER. This CDR3 is built from 16 residues. V lost 4 bases to trimming and J lost 2 bases; unmatched junction nucleotides: 7. The CDR3 loop reads CASSLSHRGTNEKLFF. In DNA form, the CDR3 reads TGCGCCAGCAGCCTTTCTCACAGGGGTACTAATGAAAAACTGTTTTTT.

The CDR3: CASSPRAQGSYGYTF. The CDR3 DNA follows: TGTGCCAGCAGCCCTCGGGCCCAGGGGAGCTATGGCTACACCTTC. The genes are TRBV7-9 and TRBJ1-2; D perhaps matches TRBD1 (6 bases). The CDR3 runs 15 residues. The germline V and J ends were trimmed by 5 bases and 4 bases, with 17 bases remaining between them. Germline values: CDR1 SEHNR, CDR2 FQNEAQ (reference sequence).

V usage is TRBV6-1 and J usage is TRBJ2-6, with a tentative D call TRBD2 (5 bases). The CDR3 covers 16 residues. CDR1 is MNHNS, CDR2 SASEGT, per germline. Trimming took off 2 bases at V and 0 bases at J, with 8 bases between the two ends. As DNA, the CDR3 is TGTGCCAGCAGTGAATTGGGGAGCTCTGGGGCCAACGTCCTGACTTTC. Its translation is CASSELGSSGANVLTF.

This chain links TRBV15 with TRBJ2-1; the match to TRBD2 covers 11 bases. Trimming took 4 bases from V and 5 from J; bases not matched to a gene: 4. CDR1 is LNHNV, CDR2 YYDKDF, per germline (reference sequence). This CDR3 has 15 amino acids. CDR3 residues: CATSMGTSGNNEQFF. CDR3 sequence (DNA): TGTGCCACCAGCATGGGGACTAGCGGCAACAATGAGCAGTTCTTC. Drawing the rest from reference TRBV15 and TRBJ2-1, the complete variable domain is DAMVIQNPRYQVTQFGKPVTLSCSQTLNHNVMYWYQQKSSQAPKLLFHYYDKDFNNEADTPDNFQSRRPNTSFCFLDIRSPGLGDTAMYLCATSMGTSGNNEQFFGPGTRLTVL.

This sequence joins TRBV5-4 and TRBJ2-1, with unresolved D. V lost 0 bases and J 6 bases, leaving 7 bases between the germline ends. From germline, CDR1 is SGHNT and CDR2 YYREEE (reference sequence). The CDR3 extends over 13 amino acids. Written as DNA, the CDR3 is TGTGCCAGCAGCTTGGGGGGAATCAATGAGCAGTTCTTC. Residues: CASSLGGINEQFF.

This clone was seen more than once but under ten times. This chain links TRBV6-6 with TRBJ1-6; possible D gene TRBD1, 5 bases. Germline V gene sequence: CDR1 MNHNY, CDR2 SVGAGI (reference sequence). The length of the CDR3 is 13 residues. Trimming removed 5 bases from V and 12 bases from J, with 14 bases in between. CDR3 bases: TGTGCCAGCAGTCAGGAGGGGTACAGACCCCTCCACTTT. It yields the protein CASSQEGYRPLHF.

V and J are TRBV18 and TRBJ2-7; TRBD1 is a possible D gene (5 bases). The length of the CDR3 is 15 residues. Deletions cut 2 bases from V and 5 bases from J, with 16 bases between. Germline CDR1 KGHSH, CDR2 LQKENI. DNA of the CDR3: TGTGCCAGCTCACCAGGTGCAAGGGGTTTAAACGAGCAGTACTTC. Translated: CASSPGARGLNEQYF.

The rearrangement joins TRBV7-2 to TRBJ1-4, with no clear D. The CDR3 runs 15 residues. The V end lost 5 bases, the J end lost 0 bases, and 10 bases lay between the germline ends. The V gene's germline CDR1 is SGHTA and CDR2 FQGNSA. CDR3 loop: CASSPDWATNEKLFF. The CDR3 nucleotides are TGTGCCAGCAGCCCCGACTGGGCAACTAATGAAAAACTGTTTTTT.

The chain carries TRBV28 and TRBJ2-1; D possibly corresponds to TRBD1 (6 bases). Trimming shortened V by 5 bases and J by 7 bases, and 27 bases separated the two germline ends. Germline V gene sequence: CDR1 MDHEN, CDR2 SYDVKM. The CDR3 loop spans 18 amino acids. CDR3 in amino acids: CASSLRGLLDNNGNEQFF. The CDR3 nucleotides read TGTGCCAGCAGTCTAAGGGGGTTACTAGACAATAATGGGAATGAGCAGTTCTTC.

The chain has TRBV6-1 and TRBJ2-5, with D unresolved. The length of the CDR3 is 14 residues. Looked up from germline, CDR1 is MNHNS and CDR2 is SASEGT. V lost 3 bases to trimming and J lost 5 bases, with 13 bases between them. CDR3: CASSDSRVGETQYF. The CDR3 nucleotides read TGTGCCAGCAGTGACTCTAGGGTAGGCGAGACCCAGTACTTC.

The genes are TRBV5-4 and TRBJ2-7; possibly TRBD2 for D (6 bases). The CDR3 is made up of 15 amino acids. Deletions cut 0 bases from V and 4 bases from J, with 14 bases between. CDR1 and CDR2 (germline): SGHNT, YYREEE (reference sequence). In DNA form, the CDR3 reads TGTGCCAGCAGCTTGGCCGCGATGGGGGGTTACGAGCAGTACTTC. This codes for CASSLAAMGGYEQYF.

The chain employs TRBV4-3 and TRBJ2-5; TRBD2 aligns across 11 bases. Gene TRBJ2-7 matches the end of the DNA better, so the J call may be wrong. Looked up from germline, CDR1 is LGHNA and CDR2 is YSLEER. CDR3 length: 15 residues. This CDR3 reads CASSRGTSGPYEQYF. CDR3 sequence (DNA): TGCGCCAGCAGCCGAGGGACTAGCGGCCCCTACGAGCAGTACTTC.

This chain connects TRBV5-1 to TRBJ2-2; 9 nucleotides match TRBD1. The CDR3 length is 15 residues. Trimming cost V 7 bases and J 5 bases; bases outside gene matches: 9. CDR1 is SGHRS, CDR2 YFSETQ, per germline. The CDR3 coding sequence is TGCGCCAGCGGCACAGGGGGCGCGTGGACCGGGGAGCTGTTTTTT. As protein: CASGTGGAWTGELFF.

CDR3 sequence (DNA): TGTGCCAGTAGTGCAGAAACGGGACATCCTGGCTACACCTTC. This encodes CASSAETGHPGYTF. V usage is TRBV19 and J usage is TRBJ1-2; D possibly corresponds to TRBD1 (6 bases). V gave up 5 bases and J gave up 7 bases, with 17 bases separating them. Germline V gene lookup returns CDR1 LNHDA and CDR2 SQIVND (reference sequence). The CDR3 contains 14 residues.

For the CDR3, the DNA is TGCGCCAGCAGTTACAGGGCCGTCGCGCCGCCGGGAGCTTTCTTT. It codes for CASSYRAVAPPGAFF. The chain links TRBV10-1 to TRBJ1-1, with TRBD1 as a possible D gene (6 bases). The ends were cut back, 5 bases at V and 10 bases at J, with 23 bases in the middle. The CDR3 totals 15 residues. Germline CDR1 and CDR2: WNHNN and SYGVQD (reference sequence).

The chain is built from TRBV28 and TRBJ1-3; 8 bases line up with TRBD1. Per the germline V gene, CDR1 is MDHEN and CDR2 is SYDVKM. Trimming at V came to 5 bases and at J to 4 bases, leaving 7 bases not matched to a gene. The CDR3 spans 15 residues. The CDR3 loop is CASSNQGAGGNTIYF. The CDR3 nucleotides read TGTGCCAGCAGTAACCAGGGGGCTGGCGGAAACACCATATATTTT.

This chain uses TRBV14 with TRBJ2-7, with 11 bases that match TRBD1. Germline trimming cut 0 bases from V and 3 bases from J; bases unmatched to any gene: 4. This CDR3 contains 16 residues. CDR1 and CDR2 from the germline V gene are SGHDN and FVKESK. The CDR3 coding sequence is TGTGCCAGCAGCCAAGAAACCGGGACAGGGGGCTACGAGCAGTACTTC. Protein: CASSQETGTGGYEQYF.

This clone was recorded once. J is TRBJ2-7 and V is TRBV15; weak D call: TRBD2 (7 bases). The CDR3 spans 18 residues. V was clipped by 5 bases and J by 2 bases, with 25 bases between them. The V gene's germline CDR1 is LNHNV and CDR2 YYDKDF (reference sequence). The CDR3 reads CATSLRGGGTRPTYEQYF. The CDR3 DNA reads as TGTGCCACCAGCCTCCGAGGGGGGGGGACCCGTCCTACCTACGAGCAGTACTTC.

This clone occurred a few times. The chain uses TRBV6-1 and TRBJ2-6; D unclear. The CDR3 consists of 14 residues. V was cut by 8 bases and J by 0 bases, with 8 bases left in between. The V gene's germline CDR1 is MNHNS and CDR2 SASEGT. The CDR3: CASDTSSGANVLTF. The CDR3 bases are TGTGCCAGCGACACCAGCTCTGGGGCCAACGTCCTGACTTTC.